This passage covers 16 T cell receptor beta chains from one sample sequenced in a study of T-cell reconstitution after alpha-beta-depleted transplantation in children (dated by TCRdb to about 2016). The library was generated by PCR. The sample was run on an Illumina HiSeq 2500. TCR library preparation used molecular barcoding, with unique molecular identifiers applied to normalize quantification of the TCRbeta repertoire. TCRdb reprocessed the public reads (quality trimming at Q25 with fastp, clone calling with MiXCR) and kept in-frame beta chains. Rows matching on CDR3 protein sequence are summarized as one entry with the most common DNA and genes. The sample yields 300,000 or so distinct CDR3 sequences; 9.9% were counted once. Of the sample, around 10% is held by the ten largest clones. The sample was PBMCs from the stem cell graft donor, taken from the stem cell graft. Source of these receptors: a human donor who donated a stem cell graft to a child with SCID.

The CDR3 DNA reads TGTGCCAGCAGTATGCGACAGGGGTTCGGAACCGGGGAGCTGTTTTTT. This gives the protein CASSMRQGFGTGELFF. The rearrangement joins TRBV12-3 or TRBV12-4 to TRBJ2-2, with TRBD1 identical over 8 bases. There are 16 residues in the CDR3. Germline trimming cut 5 bases from V and 5 bases from J; bases unmatched to any gene: 10.

This clonotype has ten or more counts. J is TRBJ2-3 and V is TRBV20-1; maybe TRBD1 (7 bases). The germline CDR1 and CDR2 sequences are DFQATT and SNEGSKA (reference sequence). The V end lost 6 bases, the J end lost 5 bases, and 18 bases lay between the germline ends. This CDR3 is 14 amino acids long. The CDR3 DNA is TGCAGTGCCCTACGGAGGGGGCAGGAAGATACGCAGTATTTT. Its protein is CSALRRGQEDTQYF.

V is TRBV12-3 or TRBV12-4 and J is TRBJ1-4; D is uncertain. The CDR3 has 14 amino acids. V was shortened by 3 bases and J by 5 bases, with 10 bases between the two germline ends. The CDR3 spells CASSFLVGNEKLFF. Here the CDR3 DNA reads TGTGCCAGCAGTTTTCTTGTCGGAAATGAAAAACTGTTTTTT.

This clonotype showed up just a few times. J is TRBJ2-3 and V is TRBV15; D is unresolved. The V and J ends lost 0 bases and 2 bases respectively, with 9 bases between them. Germline CDR1 and CDR2: LNHNV and YYDKDF (reference sequence). CDR3 length equals 15 residues. The CDR3 coding sequence is TGTGCCACCAGCAGAGATGGTAGCTTCACAGATACGCAGTATTTT. Translating gives CATSRDGSFTDTQYF. Based on the CDR3 plus reference TRBV15 and TRBJ2-3, the full variable domain is DAMVIQNPRYQVTQFGKPVTLSCSQTLNHNVMYWYQQKSSQAPKLLFHYYDKDFNNEADTPDNFQSRRPNTSFCFLDIRSPGLGDTAMYLCATSRDGSFTDTQYFGPGTRLTVL.

This clonotype turned up a few times. The CDR3 DNA is TGCGCCAGCAGCTTCCGGGACAGACTAAGGGTCGGGCGCACTGAAGCTTTCTTT. Its protein product is CASSFRDRLRVGRTEAFF. The rearrangement uses TRBV5-1 and TRBJ1-1, with TRBD1 matching over 7 bases. J gave up 4 bases and V 2 bases, and 17 bases lay outside the gene matches. The germline V gene encodes CDR1 SGHRS and CDR2 YFSETQ. CDR3 size: 18 residues.

This rearrangement joins TRBV29-1 to TRBJ1-5, with no clear D. This CDR3 spans 15 amino acids. Germline values: CDR1 SQVTM, CDR2 ANQGSEA. Trimming pared 8 bases from V and 0 bases from J, leaving 17 bases between. The CDR3: CSPAPRVNSNQPQHF. The CDR3 DNA reads TGCAGCCCCGCACCGAGGGTTAATAGCAATCAGCCCCAGCATTTT.

The chain joins TRBV27 to TRBJ1-1; D remains ambiguous. V gave up 0 bases and J gave up 1 base, with 6 bases separating them. Germline V gene data show CDR1 as MNHEY and CDR2 as SMNVEV (reference sequence). The CDR3 covers 14 residues. The CDR3 region is CASSLSRRNTEAFF. The CDR3 bases are TGTGCCAGCAGTTTATCAAGACGGAACACTGAAGCTTTCTTT.

The table lists this clonotype with many counts. The chain has TRBV12-3 or TRBV12-4 and TRBJ1-1; TRBD1 matches 9 bases. The CDR3 length is 14 residues. With 5 bases clipped from V and 5 bases from J, the junction kept 6 bases outside the gene matches. This CDR3 is CASSPGTGKTEAFF. In DNA form, the CDR3 reads TGTGCCAGCAGTCCCGGGACAGGGAAAACTGAAGCTTTCTTT.

This sequence joins TRBV5-1 and TRBJ1-1; no definite D call. This CDR3 spans 15 amino acids. V was clipped by 4 bases and J by 1 base, with 14 bases between them. The germline CDR1 and CDR2 sequences are SGHRS and YFSETQ. CDR3 in DNA: TGCGCCAGCAGCCCGGAAGGGCTCCAGAACACTGAAGCTTTCTTT. Protein: CASSPEGLQNTEAFF.

This clonotype appeared a few times. The V call is TRBV5-1, the J call TRBJ2-2; tentative D call: TRBD2 (5 bases). This CDR3 is built from 14 residues. In germline, CDR1 is SGHRS, CDR2 YFSETQ. Trimming took off 0 bases at V and 4 bases at J, with 7 bases between the two ends. The CDR3 DNA follows: TGCGCCAGCAGCTTGGGGGAGCGCACCGGGGAGCTGTTTTTT. This sequence encodes CASSLGERTGELFF.

The CDR3 DNA follows: TGTGCCAGCAGCGGGACGGACCTCTACGAGCAGTACTTC. Translated, it gives CASSGTDLYEQYF. The chain couples TRBV12-3 or TRBV12-4 to TRBJ2-7; D tentatively fits TRBD1 or TRBD2 (5 bases each). The length of the CDR3 is 13 residues. V lost 6 bases to trimming and J lost 3 bases, with 12 bases between them.

This clonotype came up a few times. The rearrangement joins TRBV2 to TRBJ1-2; the D is unclear. CDR1 is SNHLY and CDR2 is FYNNEI in the germline V gene. The V gene lost 6 bases and the J gene lost 2 bases, with 10 bases spanning the gap. CDR3 length equals 13 residues. This CDR3 reads CASRTDINYGYTF. CDR3 sequence (DNA): TGTGCCAGCAGAACTGACATAAACTATGGCTACACCTTC.

This clonotype came up a few times. This chain uses TRBV20-1 with TRBJ2-1; no clear D gene. The germline V and J ends were trimmed by 0 bases and 7 bases, with 7 bases remaining between them. CDR3 size: 12 residues. Per germline, CDR1 DFQATT and CDR2 SNEGSKA (reference sequence). The CDR3 nucleotides read TGCAGTGCTAGAGAATTAGGGAATGAGCAGTTCTTC. Translation: CSARELGNEQFF.

This chain joins TRBV3-1 and TRBJ2-1; 7 nucleotides line up with TRBD1. The length of the CDR3 is 13 residues. Unmatched junction bases numbered 8, after V lost 5 bases and J lost 10 bases. Germline CDR1 reads LGHDT; CDR2 reads YNNKEL (reference sequence). In DNA, the CDR3 is TGTGCCAGCAGCGTACCCGGGACAGCGGAGCAGTTCTTC. This encodes CASSVPGTAEQFF.

This clonotype turned up a few times. This chain links TRBV12-3 or TRBV12-4 with TRBJ2-3; weak D call: TRBD2 (5 bases). The CDR3 extends over 15 amino acids. The germline V and J ends were trimmed by 7 bases and 3 bases, with 17 bases remaining between them. The CDR3 region is CASTPDEGRTDTQYF. CDR3 nucleotide sequence: TGTGCCAGCACCCCGGACGAGGGTAGGACAGATACGCAGTATTTT.

This clonotype was counted at least ten times. The chain combines TRBV11-2 with TRBJ2-5, with 7 bases that match TRBD1. The CDR3 contains 13 residues. Germline V gene data show CDR1 as SGHAT and CDR2 as FQNNGV. The V segment lost 2 bases and the J segment 9 bases; nucleotides outside the gene matches: 6. The DNA of the CDR3 is TGTGCCAGCAGCTTAAAACAGGGGATTGCCCAGTACTTC. It is translated as CASSLKQGIAQYF.